This TCR beta chain was found in a study of tumor-infiltrating lymphocytes in primary liver carcinoma. The tissue used was unsorted bulk material of about 20-33 mg. RNA and DNA were co-extracted from it with the AllPrep DNA/RNA mini kit. Each participant had primary liver carcinoma, and surgical resection was the treatment. Total RNA amounting to roughly 480 ng was the source from which TCR beta cDNA was made with a constant-region primer. Libraries of TCR beta came from three nested multiplex PCR rounds with slightly modified ARM-PCR. MiXCR, run by TCRdb on the multiplex PCR reads, gives a single entry per CDR3 protein. Here the sample spans about 130,000 distinct CDR3 sequences, around 60% being singletons. Input material: liver tumor tissue from sampling region 3. The subset: tumor region T3, left-lateral pole. This TCR was sampled from a woman aged 60 to 75 with primary liver carcinoma and hepatitis B virus infection.

CDR3 region: CASGPRDQPQHF. As DNA, the CDR3 is TGTGCCAGCGGCCCGCGGGATCAGCCCCAGCATTTT. The V call is TRBV28, the J call TRBJ1-5; the D is unclear. This CDR3 has 12 residues. CDR1 and CDR2 from the germline V gene are MDHEN and SYDVKM. The germline V and J ends were trimmed by 8 bases and 5 bases, with 10 bases remaining between them.